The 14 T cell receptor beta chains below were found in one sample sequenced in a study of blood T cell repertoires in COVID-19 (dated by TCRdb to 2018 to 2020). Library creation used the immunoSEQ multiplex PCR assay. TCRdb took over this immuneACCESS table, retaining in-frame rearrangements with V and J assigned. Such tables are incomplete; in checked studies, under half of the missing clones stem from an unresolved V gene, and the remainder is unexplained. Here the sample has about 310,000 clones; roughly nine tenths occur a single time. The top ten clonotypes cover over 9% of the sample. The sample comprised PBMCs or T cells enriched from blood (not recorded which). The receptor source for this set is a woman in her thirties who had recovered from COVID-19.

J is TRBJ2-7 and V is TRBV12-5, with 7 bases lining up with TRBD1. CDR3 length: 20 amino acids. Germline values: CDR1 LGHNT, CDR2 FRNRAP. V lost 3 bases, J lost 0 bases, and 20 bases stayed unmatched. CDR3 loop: CASGFLPFVRQGVGSYEQYF. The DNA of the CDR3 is TGTGCTAGTGGTTTTCTCCCATTTGTCCGACAGGGCGTGGGCTCCTACGAGCAGTACTTC.

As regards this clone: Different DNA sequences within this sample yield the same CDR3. This CDR3 reads CASSPGEETQYF. The CDR3 nucleotides read TGTGCCAGCTCACCCGGGGAGGAGACCCAGTACTTC. The rearrangement uses TRBV18 and TRBJ2-5; D is perhaps TRBD2 (5 bases). This CDR3 has 12 residues. V lost 3 bases, J lost 5 bases, and 7 bases lay in between. Looked up from germline, CDR1 is KGHSH and CDR2 is LQKENI.

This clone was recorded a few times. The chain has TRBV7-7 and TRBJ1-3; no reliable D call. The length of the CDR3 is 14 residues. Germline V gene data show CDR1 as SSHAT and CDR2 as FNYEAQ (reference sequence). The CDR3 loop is CASSDGGSGNTIYF. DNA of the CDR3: TGTGCTAGCTCCGACGGAGGCTCTGGAAACACCATATATTTT.

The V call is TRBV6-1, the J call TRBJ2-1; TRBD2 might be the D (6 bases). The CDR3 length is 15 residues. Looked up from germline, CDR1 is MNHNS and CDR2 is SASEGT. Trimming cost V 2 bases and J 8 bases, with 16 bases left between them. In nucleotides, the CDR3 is TGTGCCAGCAGTGAATCCGGAGCGGCTAGCGATGAGCAGTTCTTC. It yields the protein CASSESGAASDEQFF.

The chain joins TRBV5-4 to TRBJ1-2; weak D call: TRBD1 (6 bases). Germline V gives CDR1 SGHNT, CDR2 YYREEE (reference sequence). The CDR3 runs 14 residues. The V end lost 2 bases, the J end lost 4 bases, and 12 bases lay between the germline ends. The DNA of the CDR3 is TGTGCCAGCAGCTTTATAGGACAGCCCTATGGCTACACCTTC. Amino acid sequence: CASSFIGQPYGYTF.

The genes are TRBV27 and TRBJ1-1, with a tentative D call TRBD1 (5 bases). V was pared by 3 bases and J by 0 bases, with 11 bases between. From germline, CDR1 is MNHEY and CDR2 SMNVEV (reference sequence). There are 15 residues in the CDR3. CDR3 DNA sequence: TGTGCCAGCAGTTTCTTCCAGGGCTTGAACACTGAAGCTTTCTTT. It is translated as CASSFFQGLNTEAFF.

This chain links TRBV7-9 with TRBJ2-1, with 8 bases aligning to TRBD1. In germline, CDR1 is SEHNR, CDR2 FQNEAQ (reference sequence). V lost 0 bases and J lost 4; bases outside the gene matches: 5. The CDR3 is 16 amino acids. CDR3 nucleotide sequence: TGTGCCAGCAGCTTAGCGTCTCAGGGGGCGTACAATGAGCAGTTCTTC. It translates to CASSLASQGAYNEQFF.

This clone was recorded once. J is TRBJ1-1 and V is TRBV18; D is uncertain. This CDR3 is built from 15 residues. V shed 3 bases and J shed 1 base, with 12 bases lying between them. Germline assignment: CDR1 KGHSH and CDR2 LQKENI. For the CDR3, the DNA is TGTGCCAGCTCACCCCGGTCAGGCTGGAACACTGAAGCTTTCTTT. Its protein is CASSPRSGWNTEAFF.

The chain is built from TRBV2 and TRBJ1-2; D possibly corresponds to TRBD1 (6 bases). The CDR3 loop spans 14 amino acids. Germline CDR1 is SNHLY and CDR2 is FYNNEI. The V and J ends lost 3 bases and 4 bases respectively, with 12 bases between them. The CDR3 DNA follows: TGTGCCAGCAGTGATCCTGGACAGCCCTATGGCTACACCTTC. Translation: CASSDPGQPYGYTF.

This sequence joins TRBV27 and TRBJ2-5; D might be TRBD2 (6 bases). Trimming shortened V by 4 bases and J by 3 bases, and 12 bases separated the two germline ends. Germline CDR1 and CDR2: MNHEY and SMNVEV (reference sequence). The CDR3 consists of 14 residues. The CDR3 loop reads CASSSAGWEETQYF. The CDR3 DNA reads TGTGCCAGCAGTTCGGCGGGGTGGGAAGAGACCCAGTACTTC.

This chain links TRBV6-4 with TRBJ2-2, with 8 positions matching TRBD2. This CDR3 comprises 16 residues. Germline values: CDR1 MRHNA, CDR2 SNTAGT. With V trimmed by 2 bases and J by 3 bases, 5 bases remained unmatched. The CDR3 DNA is TGTGCCAGCAGTGACCCCGGGACTAGTGACACCGGGGAGCTGTTTTTT. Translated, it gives CASSDPGTSDTGELFF.

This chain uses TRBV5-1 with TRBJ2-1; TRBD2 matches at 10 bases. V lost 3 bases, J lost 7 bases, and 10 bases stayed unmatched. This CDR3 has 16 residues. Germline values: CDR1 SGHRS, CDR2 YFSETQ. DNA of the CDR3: TGCGCCAGCAGCTCCTTTAAGCGGGAGGGGGGTAATGAGCAGTTCTTC. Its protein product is CASSSFKREGGNEQFF. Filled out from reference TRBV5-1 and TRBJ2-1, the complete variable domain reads KAGVTQTPRYLIKTRGQQVTLSCSPISGHRSVSWYQQTPGQGLQFLFEYFSETQRNKGNFPGRFSGRQFSNSRSEMNVSTLELGDSALYLCASSSFKREGGNEQFFGPGTRLTVL.

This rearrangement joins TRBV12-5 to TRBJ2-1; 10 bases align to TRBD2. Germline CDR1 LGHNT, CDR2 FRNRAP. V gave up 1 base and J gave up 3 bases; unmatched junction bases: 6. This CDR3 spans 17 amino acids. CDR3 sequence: CASGLDLAGGRYNEQFF. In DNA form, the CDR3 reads TGTGCTAGTGGTTTGGACTTAGCGGGAGGTCGCTACAATGAGCAGTTCTTC. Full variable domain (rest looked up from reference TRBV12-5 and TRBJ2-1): DARVTQTPRHKVTEMGQEVTMRCQPILGHNTVFWYRQTMMQGLELLAYFRNRAPLDDSGMPKDRFSAEMPDATLATLKIQPSEPRDSAVYFCASGLDLAGGRYNEQFFGPGTRLTVL.

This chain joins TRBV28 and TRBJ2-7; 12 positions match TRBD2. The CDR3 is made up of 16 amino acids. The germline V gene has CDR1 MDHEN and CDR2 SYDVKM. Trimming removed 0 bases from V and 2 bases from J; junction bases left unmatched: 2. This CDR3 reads CASSLWLAGGPYEQYF. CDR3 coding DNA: TGTGCCAGCAGTTTATGGCTAGCGGGAGGGCCCTACGAGCAGTACTTC.